A single sample gave rise to the 4 T cell receptor beta chains below, sequenced in a study of T cell responses to AZD1222 COVID-19 vaccine. The protocol was immunoSEQ multiplex PCR, while the TCRdb copy is restricted to in-frame clones and leaves out a portion. The profile shows about 110,000 clones, 70% to 90% of them singletons. The specimen comprised peripheral blood, sampled on day 0 of AZD1222 vaccination. These receptors all come from an adult in good health.

The chain has TRBV7-3 and TRBJ1-1; D is undetermined. The V and J ends lost 5 bases and 3 bases respectively, with 13 bases between them. The CDR3 spans 14 residues. In germline, CDR1 is SGHTA, CDR2 FQGTGA. For the CDR3, the DNA is TGTGCCAGCAGCAATTTCCCTAGGGACACTGAAGCTTTCTTT. Translation gives CASSNFPRDTEAFF.

The chain employs TRBV5-4 and TRBJ2-5; 8 bases map to TRBD2. The CDR3 covers 19 residues. J gave up 7 bases and V 0 bases, and 20 bases lay outside the gene matches. The V gene's germline CDR1 is SGHNT and CDR2 YYREEE (reference sequence). In nucleotides, the CDR3 is TGTGCCAGCAGCTTGGTAAATCCCCCAGCGGGAGAATTGAGAAGGACCCAGTACTTC. The encoded protein is CASSLVNPPAGELRRTQYF.

For this clone: This same CDR3 is encoded by further DNA sequences in the sample. The rearrangement joins TRBV5-1 to TRBJ2-2; D is uncertain. The CDR3 is 12 residues long. The germline V gene has CDR1 SGHRS and CDR2 YFSETQ. Trimming left V 4 bases short and J 2 bases short, with 3 bases between. Here the CDR3 DNA reads TGCGCCAGCAGCCTTAACACCGGGGAGCTGTTTTTT. It translates to CASSLNTGELFF.

This clone appeared a single time. The J gene is TRBJ1-1, the V gene TRBV5-8, with D unclear. This CDR3 has 12 amino acids. The V and J ends lost 0 bases and 5 bases respectively, with 5 bases between them. Germline V gene data show CDR1 as SGHTS and CDR2 as YDEGEE. The CDR3 nucleotides are TGTGCCAGCAGCTTGGAAGGGACTGAAGCTTTCTTT. Its protein product is CASSLEGTEAFF.